This entry is about one T cell receptor beta chain. The antigen remains unidentified. TCRdb recomputed calls from the 5' RACE reads with MiXCR, one row per CDR3 protein. This table has 670,000 or so distinct CDR3 sequences, roughly 19% appearing once. The entry originates in a study of CD8 T cells in ankylosing spondylitis. V was shortened by 5 bases and J by 2 bases, with 15 bases between the two germline ends. Looked up from germline, CDR1 is SGHVS and CDR2 is FNYEAQ. This CDR3 is 15 amino acids long. Broader study findings: One TCR beta motif, made up of 7 or 8 highly homologous variants, appeared characteristic of ankylosing spondylitis blood. Before this, some motif variants had been reported in reactive arthritis synovial fluid and blood.

Material for sequencing was blood, either unsorted or a sorted T cell fraction (not recorded which). The TCR comes from a male donor with ankylosing spondylitis. This rearrangement joins TRBV7-6 to TRBJ2-5; no definite D call. Here the CDR3 DNA reads TGTGCCAGCAGCAGGGCCGGGCAGCCTCAAGAGACCCAGTACTTC. Translation gives CASSRAGQPQETQYF.